Listed below are T cell receptor beta chains from one sample, sequenced in a study of OX40 agonist ivuxolimab in advanced cancers. TCRdb keeps only in-frame clones here, not all; method: immunoSEQ multiplex PCR. The sample yields about 110,000 clones, over 75% seen once. The specimen was CD4+ or CD8+ T cells sorted from blood, collected in a trial of the OX40 agonist ivuxolimab. The receptors stem from an adult with an advanced solid tumor such as melanoma, head and neck, liver or kidney cancer. Each CDR3 is given with its conserved first and last residue. A D gene is named only where the DNA matches it firmly. Only part of the rows carry a size: once, few, many, or a class if the clone is expanded.

>TRBJ2-3|13|TRBV7-9|-|-
CASRPTGSDTQYF
TGTGCCAGCAGGCCAACAGGGTCAGATACGCAGTATTTT
>TRBJ2-2|18|TRBV27|TRBD1|-
CASSLLRDRPLGSGELFF
TGTGCCAGCAGTTTATTGAGGGACAGGCCTCTGGGGTCCGGGGAGCTGTTTTTT
>TRBJ1-2|14|TRBV7-2|TRBD1|-
CASSSTGGDYGYTF
TGTGCCAGCAGCTCTACAGGGGGCGACTATGGCTACACCTTC
>TRBJ1-4|15|TRBV7-9|-|-
CASSSTGRINEKLFF
TGTGCCAGCAGCTCGACGGGACGGATTAATGAAAAACTGTTTTTT
>TRBJ1-2|12|TRBV30|-|-
CAWNSDLYGYTF
TGTGCCTGGAACTCGGACCTCTATGGCTACACCTTC
>TRBJ1-6|15|TRBV28|TRBD1|once
CASTPSGQGNSPLHF
TGTGCCAGCACACCCTCGGGACAGGGGAATTCACCCCTCCACTTT
>TRBJ2-6|16|TRBV2|-|-
CASSDWGPSGANVLTF
TGTGCCAGCAGTGACTGGGGTCCCTCTGGGGCCAACGTCCTGACTTTC
>TRBJ2-5|14|TRBV7-2|-|-
CASSLVVARETQYF
TGTGCCAGCAGCTTAGTAGTGGCGCGAGAGACCCAGTACTTC
>TRBJ2-3|16|TRBV7-2|TRBD2|-
CASSSSLQRGADTQYF
TGTGCCAGCAGCTCAAGTCTCCAGCGGGGGGCAGATACGCAGTATTTT
>TRBJ1-1|11|TRBV7-9|-|-
CASQGGTEAFF
TGTGCCAGCCAGGGTGGCACTGAAGCTTTCTTT
>TRBJ2-3|15|TRBV9|-|-
CASSVAGAPTDTQYF
TGTGCCAGCAGCGTAGCGGGGGCACCCACAGATACGCAGTATTTT
>TRBJ2-5|14|TRBV19|TRBD1|once
CASSDRGRGKTQYF
TGTGCCAGTAGTGACAGGGGGCGCGGGAAGACCCAGTACTTC
>TRBJ2-3|17|TRBV6-1|-|-
CASTEAQGGIGTDTQYF
TGTGCCAGCACTGAGGCCCAGGGGGGCATTGGAACAGATACGCAGTATTTT
>TRBJ2-2|13|TRBV4-3|-|-
CASSQEETGELFF
TGCGCCAGCAGCCAAGAGGAGACCGGGGAGCTGTTTTTT
>TRBJ1-2|13|TRBV7-2|-|-
CASSFMIAPGYTF
TGTGCCAGCAGCTTCATGATAGCCCCTGGCTACACCTTC
>TRBJ2-7|15|TRBV4-1|TRBD2|-
CASSQEGGAPYEQYF
TGCGCCAGCAGCCAAGAGGGAGGGGCACCTTACGAGCAGTACTTC
>TRBJ2-7|15|TRBV28|-|-
CASSPGYPSSYEQYF
TGTGCCAGCAGTCCGGGGTACCCGAGCTCCTACGAGCAGTACTTC
>TRBJ1-3|13|TRBV10-3|-|-
CAISGQSGNTIYF
TGTGCCATCTCGGGGCAGTCTGGAAACACCATATATTTT
>TRBJ2-6|17|TRBV13|-|-
CASSRQEGASGANVLTF
TGTGCCAGCAGCCGCCAGGAGGGGGCCTCTGGGGCCAACGTCCTGACTTTC
>TRBJ2-5|17|TRBV10-1|TRBD1|-
CASRKGPGQGYQETQYF
TGCGCCAGCAGAAAAGGTCCGGGACAGGGCTACCAAGAGACCCAGTACTTC
>TRBJ1-2|20|TRBV21-1|-|-
CASSKGNSILSGQGARGYTF
TGTGCCAGCAGCAAAGGGAATAGTATATTGTCGGGACAGGGGGCCAGAGGCTACACCTTC
>TRBJ2-5|14|TRBV28|TRBD2|few
CASRSGGAVETQYF
TGTGCCAGCAGAAGCGGGGGGGCGGTAGAGACCCAGTACTTC
>TRBJ2-4|14|TRBV4-1|TRBD1|-
CASSSPGQTRIQYF
TGCGCCAGCAGCAGCCCGGGACAGACCCGCATTCAGTACTTC
>TRBJ1-6|16|TRBV5-6|TRBD1|-
CASSLGGDRGNSPLHF
TGTGCCAGCAGCTTGGGCGGGGACAGGGGTAATTCACCCCTCCACTTT
>TRBJ2-7|16|TRBV28|-|-
CASSLGTPGTYYEQYF
TGTGCCAGCAGTTTAGGGACCCCCGGGACTTACTACGAGCAGTACTTC
>TRBJ2-7|13|TRBV19|TRBD1|few
CASSSDRAYEQYF
TGTGCCAGTAGTTCAGACAGGGCCTACGAGCAGTACTTC
>TRBJ1-1|16|TRBV4-1|-|once
CASSHPEGLPSTEAFF
TGCGCCAGCAGCCACCCGGAGGGACTGCCCAGCACTGAAGCTTTCTTT
>TRBJ2-4|14|TRBV12-5|TRBD1|-
CASGLRTGWDIQYF
TGTGCTAGTGGTTTGAGGACAGGGTGGGACATTCAGTACTTC
>TRBJ2-1|16|TRBV2|TRBD1|-
CASSVSGGEFNNEQFF
TGTGCCAGCAGTGTGTCAGGGGGCGAGTTCAACAATGAGCAGTTCTTC
>TRBJ2-7|11|TRBV20-1|-|-
CSARDRNEQYF
TGCAGTGCTAGAGACCGGAACGAGCAGTACTTC
>TRBJ2-1|11|TRBV30|-|once
CAWSATYEQFF
TGTGCCTGGAGTGCGACCTATGAGCAGTTCTTC
>TRBJ1-2|13|TRBV2|TRBD1|-
CASKRGQDYGYTF
TGTGCCAGCAAGAGGGGGCAGGACTATGGCTACACCTTC
>TRBJ1-5|13|TRBV2|-|-
CASSVFSNQPQHF
TGTGCCAGCAGTGTTTTTAGCAATCAGCCCCAGCATTTT
>TRBJ2-5|14|TRBV19|TRBD1|once
CASKETGGRETQYF
TGTGCCAGTAAGGAGACAGGGGGCAGAGAGACCCAGTACTTC
>TRBJ1-6|14|TRBV28|-|once
CASSQGGRDSPLHF
TGTGCCAGCAGCCAGGGAGGGAGGGATTCACCCCTCCACTTT
>TRBJ1-1|16|TRBV9|TRBD1|-
CASSVGNRGEGTEAFF
TGTGCCAGCAGCGTGGGGAACAGGGGAGAGGGCACTGAAGCTTTCTTT
>TRBJ2-3|14|TRBV5-6|-|-
CASSLTRSTDTQYF
TGTGCCAGCAGCCTTACAAGGAGCACAGATACGCAGTATTTT
>TRBJ1-3|13|TRBV19|-|-
CASSTGTGNTIYF
TGTGCCAGTTCTACAGGGACTGGAAACACCATATATTTT
>TRBJ2-5|12|TRBV6-5|-|-
CASSGPKETQYF
TGTGCCAGCAGTGGACCAAAAGAGACCCAGTACTTC
>TRBJ2-1|14|TRBV10-3|TRBD2|-
CASYVGLADNEQFF
TGTGCCTCCTACGTGGGACTAGCGGACAATGAGCAGTTCTTC
>TRBJ2-2|16|TRBV5-4|-|once
CASSGGSGANTGELFF
TGTGCCAGCAGCGGAGGGAGCGGAGCGAACACCGGGGAGCTGTTTTTT
>TRBJ2-5|15|TRBV18|TRBD2|-
CASSPLAGDQETQYF
TGTGCCAGCTCACCACTAGCGGGGGATCAAGAGACCCAGTACTTC
>TRBJ2-6|16|TRBV14|-|-
CASSQARQFWANVLTF
TGTGCCAGCAGCCAAGCCCGTCAGTTCTGGGCCAACGTCCTGACTTTC
>TRBJ2-5|13|TRBV29-1|-|-
CSGRTGAQETQYF
TGCAGCGGACGAACGGGAGCCCAAGAGACCCAGTACTTC
>TRBJ2-2|14|TRBV19|-|few
CASKGNPPGGELFF
TGTGCCAGTAAAGGGAACCCCCCGGGCGGGGAGCTGTTTTTT
>TRBJ2-2|15|TRBV9|TRBD1|-
CASRGTGTGTGELFF
TGTGCCAGCAGGGGGACAGGAACGGGGACCGGGGAGCTGTTTTTT
>TRBJ1-4|14|TRBV6-5|-|-
CASRGIGSVEKLFF
TGTGCCAGCAGGGGTATTGGGAGCGTTGAAAAACTGTTTTTT
>TRBJ2-3|14|TRBV5-1|TRBD1|-
CASGSGTGADTQYF
TGCGCCAGCGGGTCTGGGACAGGGGCAGATACGCAGTATTTT
>TRBJ1-2|12|TRBV19|-|few
CASTDRNYGYTF
TGTGCCAGTACTGACAGAAACTATGGCTACACCTTC
>TRBJ2-2|15|TRBV11-2|-|few
CASSLRQGNTGELFF
TGTGCCAGCAGCTTAAGGCAGGGAAACACCGGGGAGCTGTTTTTT
>TRBJ2-3|13|TRBV6-4|-|-
CASSAAITDTQYF
TGTGCCAGCAGTGCTGCTATCACAGATACGCAGTATTTT
>TRBJ2-7|15|TRBV9|-|-
CASSVGGAFSYEQYF
TGTGCCAGCAGCGTAGGGGGGGCCTTCTCCTACGAGCAGTACTTC
>TRBJ2-7|16|TRBV19|-|-
CASSPDRRLPSYEQYF
TGTGCCAGTAGTCCCGACAGGCGACTTCCCTCCTACGAGCAGTACTTC
>TRBJ2-5|14|TRBV11-3|TRBD1|once
CASSLRTGEETQYF
TGTGCCAGCAGCTTGAGGACAGGGGAAGAGACCCAGTACTTC